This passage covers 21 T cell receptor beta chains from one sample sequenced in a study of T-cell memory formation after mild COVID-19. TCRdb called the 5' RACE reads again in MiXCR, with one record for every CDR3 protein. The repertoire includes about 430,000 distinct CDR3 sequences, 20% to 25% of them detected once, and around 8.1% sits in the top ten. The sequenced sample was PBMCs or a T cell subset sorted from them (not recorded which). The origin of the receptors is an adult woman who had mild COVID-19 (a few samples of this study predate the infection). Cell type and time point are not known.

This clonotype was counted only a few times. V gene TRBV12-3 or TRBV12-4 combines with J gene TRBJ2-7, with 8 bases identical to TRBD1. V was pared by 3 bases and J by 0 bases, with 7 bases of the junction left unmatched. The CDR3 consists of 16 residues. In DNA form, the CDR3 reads TGTGCCAGCAGTTTTCCCCGGACAGGGAACTCCTACGAGCAGTACTTC. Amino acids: CASSFPRTGNSYEQYF.

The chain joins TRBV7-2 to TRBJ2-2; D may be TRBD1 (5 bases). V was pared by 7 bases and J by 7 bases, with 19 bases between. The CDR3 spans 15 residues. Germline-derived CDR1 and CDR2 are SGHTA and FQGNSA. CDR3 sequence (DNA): TGTGCCAGCACCTCCGTAGGGGCAGTGCGCGGGGAGCTGTTTTTT. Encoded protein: CASTSVGAVRGELFF.

The CDR3: CASSLYGRRNSPLHF. In DNA form, the CDR3 reads TGTGCCAGCAGCTTATACGGGAGGAGGAATTCACCCCTCCACTTT. This chain links TRBV11-2 with TRBJ1-6; D is undetermined. Germline V gene lookup returns CDR1 SGHAT and CDR2 FQNNGV. V lost 2 bases to trimming and J lost 7 bases, with 12 bases between them. This CDR3 is built from 15 residues.

The CDR3 loop reads CASSDPGQGAYEQYF. CDR3 DNA sequence: TGTGCCAGCTCCGATCCCGGACAGGGGGCTTACGAGCAGTACTTC. V and J are TRBV12-3 or TRBV12-4 and TRBJ2-7, with TRBD1 matching 11 bases. The CDR3 spans 15 residues. V shed 8 bases, J shed 4 bases, and the junction held 10 bases outside the gene matches.

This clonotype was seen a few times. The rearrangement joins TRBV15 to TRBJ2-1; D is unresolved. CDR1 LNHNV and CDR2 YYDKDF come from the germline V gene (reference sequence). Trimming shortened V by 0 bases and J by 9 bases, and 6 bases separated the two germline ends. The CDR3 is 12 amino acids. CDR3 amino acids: CATSRDLGEQFF. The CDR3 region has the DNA TGTGCCACCAGCAGAGATCTGGGTGAGCAGTTCTTC.

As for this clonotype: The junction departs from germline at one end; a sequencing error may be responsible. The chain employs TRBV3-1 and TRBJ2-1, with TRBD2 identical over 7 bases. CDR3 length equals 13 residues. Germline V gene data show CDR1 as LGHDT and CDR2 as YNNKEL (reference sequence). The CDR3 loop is CASSQGDYTGILF. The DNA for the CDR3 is TGTGCCAGCAGCCAAGGGGACTACACCGGGATTCTCTTC.

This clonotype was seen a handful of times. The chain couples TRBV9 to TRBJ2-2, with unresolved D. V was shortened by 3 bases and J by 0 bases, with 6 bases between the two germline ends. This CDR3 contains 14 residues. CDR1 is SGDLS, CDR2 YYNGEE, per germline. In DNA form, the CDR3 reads TGTGCCAGCAGCGCCAGGCCGAACACCGGGGAGCTGTTTTTT. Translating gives CASSARPNTGELFF.

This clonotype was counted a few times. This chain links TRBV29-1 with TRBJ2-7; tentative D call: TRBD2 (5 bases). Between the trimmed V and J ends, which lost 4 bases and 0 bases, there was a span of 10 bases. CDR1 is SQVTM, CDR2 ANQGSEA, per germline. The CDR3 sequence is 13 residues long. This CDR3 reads CSVGGLSSYEQYF. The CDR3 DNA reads TGCAGCGTTGGAGGACTTAGCTCCTACGAGCAGTACTTC.

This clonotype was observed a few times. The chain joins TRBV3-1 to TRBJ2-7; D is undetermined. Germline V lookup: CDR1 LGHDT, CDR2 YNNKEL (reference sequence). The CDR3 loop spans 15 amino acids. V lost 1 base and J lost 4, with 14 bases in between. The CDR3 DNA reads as TGTGCCAGCAGCCAAGTGAGTTTTGGCCCATACGAGCAGTACTTC. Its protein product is CASSQVSFGPYEQYF.

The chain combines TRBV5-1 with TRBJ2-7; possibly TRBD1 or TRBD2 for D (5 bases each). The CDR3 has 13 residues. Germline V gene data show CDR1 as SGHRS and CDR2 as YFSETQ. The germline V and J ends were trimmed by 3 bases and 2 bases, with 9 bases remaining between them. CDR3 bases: TGCGCCAGCAGCTGGGACGAAACCTACGAGCAGTACTTC. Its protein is CASSWDETYEQYF.

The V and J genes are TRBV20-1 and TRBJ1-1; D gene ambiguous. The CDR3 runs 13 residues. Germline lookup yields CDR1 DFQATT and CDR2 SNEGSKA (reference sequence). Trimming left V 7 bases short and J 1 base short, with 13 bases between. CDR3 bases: TGCAGTGTCCGTGGTCAGGCGAACACTGAAGCTTTCTTT. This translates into CSVRGQANTEAFF.

The CDR3 DNA reads TGTGCCTGGAGTGTAGGAAGTTCAGACAATCAGCCCCAGCATTTT. This sequence encodes CAWSVGSSDNQPQHF. This chain links TRBV30 with TRBJ1-5; D is ambiguous. CDR1 GTSNPN and CDR2 SVGIG come from the germline V gene (reference sequence). The CDR3 consists of 15 residues. V was cut by 0 bases and J by 3 bases, with 12 bases left in between.

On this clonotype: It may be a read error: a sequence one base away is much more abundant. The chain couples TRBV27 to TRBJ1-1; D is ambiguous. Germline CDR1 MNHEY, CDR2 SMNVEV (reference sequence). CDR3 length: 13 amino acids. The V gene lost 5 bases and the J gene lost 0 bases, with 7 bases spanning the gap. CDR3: CASSRAVNTEAFF. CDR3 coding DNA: TGTGCCAGCAGTAGGGCAGTGAACACTGAAGCTTTCTTT.

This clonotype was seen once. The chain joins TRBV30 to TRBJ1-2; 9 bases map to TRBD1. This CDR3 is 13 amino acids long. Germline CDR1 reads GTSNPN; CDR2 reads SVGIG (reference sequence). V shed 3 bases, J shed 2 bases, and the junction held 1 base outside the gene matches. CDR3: CAWRDRGNYGYTF. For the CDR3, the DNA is TGTGCCTGGAGGGACAGGGGAAACTATGGCTACACCTTC.

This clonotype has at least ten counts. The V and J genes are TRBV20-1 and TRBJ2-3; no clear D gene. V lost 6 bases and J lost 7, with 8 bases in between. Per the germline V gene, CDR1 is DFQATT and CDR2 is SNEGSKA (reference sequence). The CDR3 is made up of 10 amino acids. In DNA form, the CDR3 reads TGCAGTGCCTCAAGAAATACGCAGTATTTT. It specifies CSASRNTQYF.

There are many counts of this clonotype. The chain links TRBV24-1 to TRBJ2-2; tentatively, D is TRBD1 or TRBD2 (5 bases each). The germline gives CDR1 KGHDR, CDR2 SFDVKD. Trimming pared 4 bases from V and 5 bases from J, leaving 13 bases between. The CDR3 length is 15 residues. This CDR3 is CATSDPGRLTGELFF. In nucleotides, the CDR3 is TGTGCCACCAGTGACCCGGGACGACTAACCGGGGAGCTGTTTTTT.

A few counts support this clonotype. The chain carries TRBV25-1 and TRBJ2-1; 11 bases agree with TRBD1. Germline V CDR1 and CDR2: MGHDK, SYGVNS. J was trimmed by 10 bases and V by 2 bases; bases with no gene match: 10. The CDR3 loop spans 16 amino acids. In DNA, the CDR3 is TGTGCCAGCAGTGAACCCGGGACAGGGGGTAGGGGCGAGCAGTTCTTC. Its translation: CASSEPGTGGRGEQFF. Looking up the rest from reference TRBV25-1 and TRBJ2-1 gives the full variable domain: EADIYQTPRYLVIGTGKKITLECSQTMGHDKMYWYQQDPGMELHLIHYSYGVNSTEKGDLSSESTVSRIRTEHFPLTLESARPSHTSQYLCASSEPGTGGRGEQFFGPGTRLTVL.

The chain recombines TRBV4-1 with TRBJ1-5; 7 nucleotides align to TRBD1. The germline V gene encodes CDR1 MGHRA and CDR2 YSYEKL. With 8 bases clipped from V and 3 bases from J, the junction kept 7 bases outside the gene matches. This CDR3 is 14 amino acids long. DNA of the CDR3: TGCGCCAGCGGAAGAGGGACAGACAATCAGCCCCAGCATTTT. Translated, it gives CASGRGTDNQPQHF.

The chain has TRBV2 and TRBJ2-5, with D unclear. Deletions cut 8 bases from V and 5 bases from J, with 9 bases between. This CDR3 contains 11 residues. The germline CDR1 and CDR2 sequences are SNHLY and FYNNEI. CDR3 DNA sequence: TGTGCCAGCGGTAGCATGGAGACCCAGTACTTC. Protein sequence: CASGSMETQYF.

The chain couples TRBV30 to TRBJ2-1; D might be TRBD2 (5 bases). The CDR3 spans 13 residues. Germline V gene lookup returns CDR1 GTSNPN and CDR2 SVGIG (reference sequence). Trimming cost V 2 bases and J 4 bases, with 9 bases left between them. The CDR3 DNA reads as TGTGCCTGGAGTTTACCGGGGTACAATGAGCAGTTCTTC. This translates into CAWSLPGYNEQFF.

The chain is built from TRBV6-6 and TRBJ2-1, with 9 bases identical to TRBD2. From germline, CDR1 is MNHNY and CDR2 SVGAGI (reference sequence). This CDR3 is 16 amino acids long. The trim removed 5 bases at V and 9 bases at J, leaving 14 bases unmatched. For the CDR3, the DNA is TGTGCCAGCAGTCCCCCCGGTGGCGGGAGGGTAGGTGAGCAGTTCTTC. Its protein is CASSPPGGGRVGEQFF.